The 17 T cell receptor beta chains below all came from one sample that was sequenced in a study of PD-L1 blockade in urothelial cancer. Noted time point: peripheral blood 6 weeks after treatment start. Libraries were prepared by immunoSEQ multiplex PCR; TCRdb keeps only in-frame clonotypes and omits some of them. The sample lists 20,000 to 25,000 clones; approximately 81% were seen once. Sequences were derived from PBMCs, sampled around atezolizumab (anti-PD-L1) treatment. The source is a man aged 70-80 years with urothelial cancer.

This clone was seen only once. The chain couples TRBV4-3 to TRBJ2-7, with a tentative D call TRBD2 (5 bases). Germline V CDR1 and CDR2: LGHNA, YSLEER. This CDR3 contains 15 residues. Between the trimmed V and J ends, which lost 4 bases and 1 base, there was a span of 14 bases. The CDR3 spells CASSPLATGSYEQYF. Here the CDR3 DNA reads TGCGCCAGCAGCCCCCTAGCTACGGGGTCCTACGAGCAGTACTTC.

The CDR3 sequence is CASSDRVSYEQYF. CDR3 sequence (DNA): TGTGCCAGCAGCGACAGGGTGTCCTACGAGCAGTACTTC. This chain uses TRBV5-8 with TRBJ2-7, with 7 bases matching TRBD1. The CDR3 is 13 residues long. The V and J ends lost 4 bases and 1 base, in that order; junction bases with no gene match: 2. Germline CDR1 reads SGHTS; CDR2 reads YDEGEE.

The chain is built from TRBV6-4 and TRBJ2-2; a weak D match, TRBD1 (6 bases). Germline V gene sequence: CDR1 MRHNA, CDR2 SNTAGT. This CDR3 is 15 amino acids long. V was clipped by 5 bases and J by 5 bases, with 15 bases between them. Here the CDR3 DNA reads TGTGCCAGCAGTTCTGAAGGGGGAACGACCGGGGAGCTGTTTTTT. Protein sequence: CASSSEGGTTGELFF.

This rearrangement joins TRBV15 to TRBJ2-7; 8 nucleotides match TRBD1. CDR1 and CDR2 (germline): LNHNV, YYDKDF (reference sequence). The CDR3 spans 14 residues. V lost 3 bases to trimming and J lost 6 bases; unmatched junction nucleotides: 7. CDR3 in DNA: TGTGCCACCAGCAGGGCGGGACAGGAGGTCGAGCAGTACTTC. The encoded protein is CATSRAGQEVEQYF.

CDR3 residues: CAISSVGGEIGETQYF. CDR3 nucleotide sequence: TGTGCCATCTCCTCAGTCGGCGGGGAAATAGGAGAGACCCAGTACTTC. The V call is TRBV10-3, the J call TRBJ2-5; perhaps TRBD2 as D (6 bases). Germline V gene data show CDR1 as ENHRY and CDR2 as SYGVKD. The ends were cut back, 8 bases at V and 4 bases at J, with 23 bases in the middle. The CDR3 is 16 residues long.

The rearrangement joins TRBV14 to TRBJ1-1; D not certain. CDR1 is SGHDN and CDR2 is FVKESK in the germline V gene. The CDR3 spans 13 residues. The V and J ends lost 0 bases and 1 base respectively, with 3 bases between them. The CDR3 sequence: CASSQDQNTEAFF. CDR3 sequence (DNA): TGTGCCAGCAGCCAAGACCAGAACACTGAAGCTTTCTTT.

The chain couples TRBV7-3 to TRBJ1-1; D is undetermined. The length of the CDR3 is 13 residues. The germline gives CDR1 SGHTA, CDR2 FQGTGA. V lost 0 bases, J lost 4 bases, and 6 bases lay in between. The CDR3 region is CASSLTKRTEAFF. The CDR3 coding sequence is TGTGCCAGCAGCTTAACAAAGCGCACTGAAGCTTTCTTT.

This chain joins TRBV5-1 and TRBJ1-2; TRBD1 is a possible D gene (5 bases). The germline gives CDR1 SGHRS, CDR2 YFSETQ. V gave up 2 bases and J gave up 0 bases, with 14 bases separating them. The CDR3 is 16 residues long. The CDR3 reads CASSLRGGDANYGYTF. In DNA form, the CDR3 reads TGCGCCAGCAGCTTAAGGGGCGGGGATGCTAACTATGGCTACACCTTC. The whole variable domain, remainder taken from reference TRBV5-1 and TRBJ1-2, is KAGVTQTPRYLIKTRGQQVTLSCSPISGHRSVSWYQQTPGQGLQFLFEYFSETQRNKGNFPGRFSGRQFSNSRSEMNVSTLELGDSALYLCASSLRGGDANYGYTFGSGTRLTVV.

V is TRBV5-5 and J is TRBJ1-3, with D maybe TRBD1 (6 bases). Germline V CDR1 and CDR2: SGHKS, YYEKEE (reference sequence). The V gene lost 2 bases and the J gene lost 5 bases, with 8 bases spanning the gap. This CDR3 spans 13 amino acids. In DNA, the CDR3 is TGTGCCAGCAGCTTTCAGGGGAGAAACACCATATATTTT. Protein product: CASSFQGRNTIYF.

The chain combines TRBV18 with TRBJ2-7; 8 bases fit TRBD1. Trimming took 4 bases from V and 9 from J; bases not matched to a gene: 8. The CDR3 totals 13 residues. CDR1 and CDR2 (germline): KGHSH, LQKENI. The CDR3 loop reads CASSRGGQGGQYF. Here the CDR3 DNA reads TGTGCCAGCTCACGGGGTGGACAGGGCGGGCAGTACTTC.

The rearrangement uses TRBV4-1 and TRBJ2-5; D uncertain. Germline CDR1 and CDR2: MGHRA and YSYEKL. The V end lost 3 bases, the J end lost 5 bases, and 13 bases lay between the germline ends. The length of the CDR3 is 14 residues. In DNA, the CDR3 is TGCGCCAGCAGCCAGAAGGTAGCTGGGGAGACCCAGTACTTC. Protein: CASSQKVAGETQYF.

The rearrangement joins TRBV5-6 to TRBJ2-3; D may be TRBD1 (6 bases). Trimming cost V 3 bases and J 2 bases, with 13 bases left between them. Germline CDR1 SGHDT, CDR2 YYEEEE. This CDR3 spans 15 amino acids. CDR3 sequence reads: CASSSNRGNTDTQYF. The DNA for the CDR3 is TGTGCCAGCAGCTCCAATAGGGGGAACACAGATACGCAGTATTTT. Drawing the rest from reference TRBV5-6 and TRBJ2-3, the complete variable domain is DAGVTQSPTHLIKTRGQQVTLRCSPKSGHDTVSWYQQALGQGPQFIFQYYEEEERQRGNFPDRFSGHQFPNYSSELNVNALLLGDSALYLCASSSNRGNTDTQYFGPGTRLTVL.

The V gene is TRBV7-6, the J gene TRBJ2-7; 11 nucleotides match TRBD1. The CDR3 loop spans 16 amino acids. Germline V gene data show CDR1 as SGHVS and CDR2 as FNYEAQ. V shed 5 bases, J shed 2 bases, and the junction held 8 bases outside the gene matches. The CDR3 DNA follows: TGTGCCAGCAGCCTAGAGGGGGACAGGGGGACCTACGAGCAGTACTTC. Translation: CASSLEGDRGTYEQYF.

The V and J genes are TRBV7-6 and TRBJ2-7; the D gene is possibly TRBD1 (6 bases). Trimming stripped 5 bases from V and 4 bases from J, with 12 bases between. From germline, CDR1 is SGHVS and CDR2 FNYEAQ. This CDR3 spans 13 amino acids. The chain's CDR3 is CASSHGTSYEQYF. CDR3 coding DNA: TGTGCCAGCAGCCATGGGACATCTTACGAGCAGTACTTC.

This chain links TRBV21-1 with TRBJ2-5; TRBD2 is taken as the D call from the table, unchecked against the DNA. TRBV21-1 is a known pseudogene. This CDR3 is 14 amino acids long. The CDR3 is CASSKDEGRETQYF. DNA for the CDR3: TGTGCCAGCAGCAAGGATGAGGGGAGGGAGACCCAGTACTTC.

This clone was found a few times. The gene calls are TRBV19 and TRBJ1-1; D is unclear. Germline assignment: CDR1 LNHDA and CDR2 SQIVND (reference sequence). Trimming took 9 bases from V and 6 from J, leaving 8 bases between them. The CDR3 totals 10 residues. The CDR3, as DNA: TGTGCCAGCCGGGGATCTGAAGCTTTCTTT. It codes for CASRGSEAFF.

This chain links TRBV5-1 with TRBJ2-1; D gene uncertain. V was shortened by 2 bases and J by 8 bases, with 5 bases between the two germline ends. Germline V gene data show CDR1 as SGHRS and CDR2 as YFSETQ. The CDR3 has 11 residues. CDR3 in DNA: TGCGCCAGCAGCTTCGCGGATGAGCAGTTCTTC. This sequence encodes CASSFADEQFF.